This T cell receptor beta chain was observed in a study of cytomegalovirus exposure and HLA in healthy donors. Points on this clone: The target antigen is unknown.

PCR was performed using 60 Vbeta and 13 Jbeta primers. Measured with immunoSEQ multiplex PCR; TCRdb has only the in-frame clones, and not every one. The sample lists over 80,000 clones; about four fifths were seen once. Regarding the study as a whole: In a later analysis, HLA-associated TCR beta chains were more clonally expanded than equally common others. Roughly even sequencing depth across donors was the assumption behind the presence/absence analyses. Exclusion as indistinguishable affected some V segments, including TRBV6-2 and TRBV6-3.

Between the trimmed V and J ends, which lost 6 bases and 0 bases, there was a span of 10 bases. The CDR3 is 14 amino acids. Germline CDR1 is SGHRS and CDR2 is YFSETQ. The receptor's source is a middle-aged man in good health and CMV-seropositive. The chain carries TRBV5-1 and TRBJ1-3; TRBD1 is a possible D gene (6 bases). The sample comprised PBMCs. Here the CDR3 DNA reads TGCGCCAGCAATGAGGGGGACTCTGGAAACACCATATATTTT. Protein: CASNEGDSGNTIYF.